The T cell receptor (beta chain) under discussion was sequenced for a study of control samples from healthy donors and cancer patients. CDR3 length: 14 residues. The V gene's germline CDR1 is SGHRS and CDR2 YFSETQ. V dropped 7 bases and J dropped 8; count of bases not matched to a gene: 9. Method: immunoSEQ multiplex PCR; TCRdb's copy keeps in-frame clones and lacks some. The data hold more than 100,000 clones, with around 90% observed a single time. The chain combines TRBV5-1 with TRBJ2-3, with 11 bases fitting TRBD2. Sequencing input: blood. The sequence was obtained from a man in his late teens or twenties in good health. CDR3 in amino acids: CASDEGSGGVTQYF. Written as DNA, the CDR3 is TGCGCCAGCGACGAGGGTAGCGGGGGGGTTACGCAGTATTTT.